This TCR beta chain is drawn from a study of blood T cell repertoires in COVID-19. Study-wide context: Samples came from the United States, Italy and Spain, spanning acute and convalescent COVID-19. T cells, B-cell-depleted T cells, or PBMCs supplied cDNA or gDNA.

As handled by the study authors: Nucleated cell counts were estimated from reference gene primer amplification. The table came from immunoSEQ multiplex PCR; TCRdb's copy has only in-frame clones and leaves some out. The DNA gave D and trimming, while V, J and clone size come from that table. The data hold over 300,000 clones, with roughly 90% observed a single time. Trimming took off 7 bases at V and 9 bases at J, with 13 bases between the two ends. Germline lookup yields CDR1 MDHEN and CDR2 SYDVKM. The CDR3 has 13 amino acids. V usage is TRBV28 and J usage is TRBJ1-6; TRBD1 might be the D (6 bases). Material for sequencing was peripheral blood. The receptor was derived from a young man with active or convalescent COVID-19. The CDR3 DNA sequence: TGTGCCAGCATGGACAGTGGTGGTTCACCCCTCCACTTT. It translates to CASMDSGGSPLHF.